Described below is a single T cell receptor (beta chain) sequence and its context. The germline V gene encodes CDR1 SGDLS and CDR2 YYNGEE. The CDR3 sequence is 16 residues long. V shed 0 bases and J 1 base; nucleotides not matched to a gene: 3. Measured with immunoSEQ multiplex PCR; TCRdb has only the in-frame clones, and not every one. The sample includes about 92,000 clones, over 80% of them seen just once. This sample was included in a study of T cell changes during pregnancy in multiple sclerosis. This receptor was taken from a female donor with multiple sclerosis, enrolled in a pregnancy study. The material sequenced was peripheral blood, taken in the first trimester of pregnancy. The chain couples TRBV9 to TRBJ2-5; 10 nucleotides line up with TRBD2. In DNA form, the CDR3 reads TGTGCCAGCAGCGTAGGGACTAGCGGACTCCAAGAGACCCAGTACTTC. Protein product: CASSVGTSGLQETQYF.